This T cell receptor beta chain was observed in a study of CD8+ T cells in alopecia areata. Study-level information: A 6-month period off drug followed tofacitinib, which lasted 6 to 18 months. Whole-study results and caveats: In scalp and blood, many expanded lesional clones persisted during tofacitinib.

The treatment was: oral pan-JAK inhibitor, 5-10 mg twice daily. CDR1 SQVTM and CDR2 ANQGSEA come from the germline V gene. The V gene lost 7 bases and the J gene lost 3 bases, with 18 bases spanning the gap. This CDR3 spans 14 amino acids. To note about this clone: Antigen specificity is unknown.

Extracted from the samples, RNA was reverse transcribed into cDNA to serve as the sequencing template. Profiled with immunoSEQ multiplex PCR; TCRdb holds only in-frame clones, not every one. This table holds some 150,000 clones, 58% found once. This chain connects TRBV29-1 to TRBJ1-2, with D hard to call. This clonotype was sampled from a human donor with alopecia areata. Sequenced here: CD4+ T cells sorted from blood, sampled at approximately week 61, from a patient treated with tofacitinib. CDR3: CSGSVLASDYGYTF. The CDR3 DNA sequence: TGCAGCGGGTCTGTACTGGCGTCGGACTATGGCTACACCTTC.